The clone carrying this TCR beta chain has just a few counts. Its antigen is unknown. Compared with germline, one end of the junction differs, possibly owing to a read error. CDR1 and CDR2 from the germline V gene are SSHAT and FNYEAQ (reference sequence). The CDR3 covers 16 residues. These data are taken from a study of beta chain features in type 1 diabetes. The overall study: All samples combined gave 107,917,701 sorted cells for examination.

Expressed TCRB transcripts were sequenced after all isolated RNA was converted to cDNA. The table came from immunoSEQ multiplex PCR; TCRdb's copy has only in-frame clones and leaves some out. The sample holds roughly 330,000 clones; approximately 11% are singletons and the top ten take around 0.015%. Without exception, sorted populations had purity beyond 98%. Study-level findings and limits: Shortening of TCRB CDR3s, moderate but significant, appeared in all four CD4+ subsets of Type 1 diabetes patients. Patients showed naive, central memory and Treg TCRB repertoires that appeared more similar than those of healthy donors.

The receptor was derived from a woman between 25 and 40 years old in good health. The V gene is TRBV7-7, the J gene TRBJ2-1, with D perhaps assigned TRBD1 or TRBD2 (5 bases each). The sample comprised naive CD4+ T cells from blood. Here the CDR3 DNA reads TGTGCTAGCAGCTTAGCGCTTACAGGACCCTACAATGAGCAGTTCTTC. Protein product: CASSLALTGPYNEQFF.